Below, 27 T cell receptor beta chains from the same sample are listed, as sequenced in a study of OX40 agonist ivuxolimab in advanced cancers. Library preparation used the immunoSEQ multiplex PCR assay. The table comes from immuneACCESS by way of TCRdb, which keeps in-frame sequences with V and J called. Part of the clones is missing from these tables; in studies checked, under half for an unresolved V gene and the rest for unknown reasons. The sample table records around 140,000 clones; about nine tenths of these occur just once. The top ten clones comprise approximately 0.99% of the sample. The specimen comprised CD4+ or CD8+ T cells sorted from blood, sampled in a trial of the OX40 agonist ivuxolimab. Every receptor here comes from an adult with an advanced solid tumor such as melanoma, head and neck, liver or kidney cancer.

J is TRBJ1-2 and V is TRBV5-1, with a possible D match to TRBD1 (6 bases). Germline-derived CDR1 and CDR2 are SGHRS and YFSETQ. The V and J ends lost 7 bases and 8 bases respectively, with 21 bases between them. The CDR3 has 14 amino acids. The CDR3 region has the DNA TGCGCCAGCTCTCGGGGGCCGGCGAGCGAAGGCTACACCTTC. Its translation: CASSRGPASEGYTF. Together with reference TRBV5-1 and TRBJ1-2, the CDR3 gives the full variable domain: KAGVTQTPRYLIKTRGQQVTLSCSPISGHRSVSWYQQTPGQGLQFLFEYFSETQRNKGNFPGRFSGRQFSNSRSEMNVSTLELGDSALYLCASSRGPASEGYTFGSGTRLTVV.

This clone is a singleton in its sample. V gene TRBV7-2 combines with J gene TRBJ1-1, with D possibly TRBD1 on 5 matching bases. V lost 3 bases and J lost 4, with 9 bases in between. Germline CDR1 and CDR2: SGHTA and FQGNSA. CDR3 length: 13 amino acids. CDR3 sequence (DNA): TGTGCCAGCAGCTTCTTCGGGGGCACTGAAGCTTTCTTT. It is translated as CASSFFGGTEAFF.

V gene TRBV27 combines with J gene TRBJ2-7; D is perhaps TRBD2 (5 bases). The CDR3 spans 15 residues. CDR1 and CDR2 from the germline V gene are MNHEY and SMNVEV (reference sequence). Trimming stripped 7 bases from V and 2 bases from J, with 18 bases between. CDR3 residues: CASNPGEIGTYEQYF. Here the CDR3 DNA reads TGTGCCAGCAACCCTGGGGAGATAGGGACCTACGAGCAGTACTTC.

About this clone: Other DNA sequences within the sample encode an identical CDR3. The chain joins TRBV5-1 to TRBJ1-2; perhaps TRBD1 as D (6 bases). The CDR3 is made up of 14 amino acids. The V and J ends lost 5 bases and 3 bases respectively, with 14 bases between them. Germline V CDR1 and CDR2: SGHRS, YFSETQ. The CDR3: CASSPRGGDYGYTF. The DNA for the CDR3 is TGCGCCAGCAGTCCAAGGGGGGGAGACTATGGCTACACCTTC. The full variable domain, its missing parts supplied by reference TRBV5-1 and TRBJ1-2, is KAGVTQTPRYLIKTRGQQVTLSCSPISGHRSVSWYQQTPGQGLQFLFEYFSETQRNKGNFPGRFSGRQFSNSRSEMNVSTLELGDSALYLCASSPRGGDYGYTFGSGTRLTVV.

The chain employs TRBV5-1 and TRBJ2-1; TRBD1 agrees at 7 bases. Per germline, CDR1 SGHRS and CDR2 YFSETQ. V was pared by 1 base and J by 9 bases, with 4 bases of the junction left unmatched. CDR3 length: 13 amino acids. Written as DNA, the CDR3 is TGCGCCAGCAGCTTGTTAGGGGGCGCTGAGCAGTTCTTC. This translates into CASSLLGGAEQFF.

This clone has a single count. This chain links TRBV10-3 with TRBJ2-6; the D is unclear. V lost 0 bases and J lost 3, with 0 bases in between. This CDR3 spans 13 amino acids. Germline lookup yields CDR1 ENHRY and CDR2 SYGVKD. CDR3 DNA: TGTGCCATCAGTGAGTCTGGGGCCAACGTCCTGACTTTC. Translation gives CAISESGANVLTF.

This clone was observed once. This chain links TRBV11-1 with TRBJ2-1; tentative D call: TRBD1 (6 bases). V dropped 5 bases and J dropped 2 bases, with 13 bases sitting between them. The CDR3 spans 15 residues. Germline V gene data show CDR1 as SGHAT and CDR2 as FQDESV (reference sequence). Here the CDR3 DNA reads TGTGCCAGCAGCCAAACAGGGTCGGCCTACAATGAGCAGTTCTTC. As protein: CASSQTGSAYNEQFF. The full variable domain, with the rest looked up from reference TRBV11-1 and TRBJ2-1, is EAEVAQSPRYKITEKSQAVAFWCDPISGHATLYWYRQILGQGPELLVQFQDESVVDDSQLPKDRFSAERLKGVDSTLKIQPAELGDSAMYLCASSQTGSAYNEQFFGPGTRLTVL.

Only one count was recorded for this clone. V usage is TRBV18 and J usage is TRBJ1-4; TRBD1 aligns across 8 bases. The CDR3 sequence is 16 residues long. Germline CDR1 reads KGHSH; CDR2 reads LQKENI. V shed 4 bases, J shed 8 bases, and the junction held 12 bases outside the gene matches. In nucleotides, the CDR3 is TGTGCCAGCTCACGAAGGGAGGCAGGGGGCGCCGAAAAACTGTTTTTT. It yields the protein CASSRREAGGAEKLFF.

The chain carries TRBV6-4 and TRBJ2-2; possible D gene TRBD2, 6 bases. The germline V and J ends were trimmed by 7 bases and 1 base, with 10 bases remaining between them. Germline V gene data show CDR1 as MRHNA and CDR2 as SNTAGT. This CDR3 is built from 14 residues. CDR3 coding DNA: TGTGCCAGCACGGTAGCGGAGAACACCGGGGAGCTGTTTTTT. It is translated as CASTVAENTGELFF.

This clone has a single count. The chain recombines TRBV28 with TRBJ2-5; 8 positions match TRBD1. The tail of the sequence fits TRBJ2-7 better, so the J call may be wrong. Germline V CDR1 and CDR2: MDHEN, SYDVKM. The CDR3 is 14 residues long. The CDR3 coding sequence is TGTGCCAGCAGCCATAGACAGGGGTCCTACGAGCAGTACTTC. Protein: CASSHRQGSYEQYF.

The V and J genes are TRBV7-9 and TRBJ1-4; tentative D call: TRBD1 (5 bases). Germline V CDR1 and CDR2: SEHNR, FQNEAQ (reference sequence). The CDR3 contains 11 residues. The ends were cut back, 11 bases at V and 7 bases at J, with 11 bases in the middle. The CDR3 DNA follows: TGTGCCTTCCGGGGGGGTGAAAAACTGTTTTTT. It is translated as CAFRGGEKLFF.

This chain links TRBV14 with TRBJ2-1; D remains ambiguous. The CDR3 runs to 16 residues. CDR1 and CDR2 from the germline V gene are SGHDN and FVKESK. Trimming shortened V by 5 bases and J by 0 bases, and 14 bases separated the two germline ends. The DNA for the CDR3 is TGTGCCAGCAGCTATAGGGCCGTAAGCTCCTACAATGAGCAGTTCTTC. Its translation is CASSYRAVSSYNEQFF.

V gene TRBV7-2 combines with J gene TRBJ2-1; D is undetermined. V shed 1 base and J shed 5 bases, with 3 bases lying between them. The CDR3 is 12 residues long. Germline loops: CDR1 SGHTA, CDR2 FQGNSA. The CDR3 bases are TGTGCCAGCAGCTTAGTGGACAATGAGCAGTTCTTC. Translation gives CASSLVDNEQFF.

The V call is TRBV14, the J call TRBJ1-4; 7 bases are a match to TRBD1. CDR3 length equals 15 residues. The V gene's germline CDR1 is SGHDN and CDR2 FVKESK. V lost 1 base, J lost 7 bases, and 6 bases stayed unmatched. The CDR3 nucleotides are TGTGCCAGCAGCCAAGGTGGGACAGCCACTGAAAAACTGTTTTTT. Protein sequence: CASSQGGTATEKLFF.

This chain joins TRBV7-6 and TRBJ1-1; D not resolved. V lost 1 base to trimming and J lost 2 bases, with 17 bases between them. There are 17 residues in the CDR3. CDR1 SGHVS and CDR2 FNYEAQ come from the germline V gene. The CDR3 spells CASSLGIGQSKNTEAFF. CDR3 nucleotides: TGTGCCAGCAGCTTAGGGATAGGTCAGAGTAAAAACACTGAAGCTTTCTTT.

This chain links TRBV15 with TRBJ2-7; a weak D match, TRBD1 (6 bases). Germline V gene sequence: CDR1 LNHNV, CDR2 YYDKDF (reference sequence). The V and J ends lost 0 bases and 4 bases respectively, with 13 bases between them. The CDR3 is made up of 15 amino acids. The CDR3 loop reads CATSRDPGEGYEQYF. The CDR3 DNA follows: TGTGCCACCAGCAGAGATCCAGGGGAAGGGTACGAGCAGTACTTC.

V is TRBV28 and J is TRBJ2-7; a weak D match, TRBD1 (5 bases). Trimming cost V 3 bases and J 1 base, with 13 bases left between them. This CDR3 has 15 amino acids. The germline V gene encodes CDR1 MDHEN and CDR2 SYDVKM. The CDR3: CASSFPQGGSYEQYF. As DNA, the CDR3 is TGTGCCAGCAGTTTCCCCCAGGGTGGGTCCTACGAGCAGTACTTC.

The chain is built from TRBV19 and TRBJ1-1, with 7 bases lining up with TRBD1. Germline CDR1 is LNHDA and CDR2 is SQIVND (reference sequence). There are 16 residues in the CDR3. Trimming removed 3 bases from V and 2 bases from J; junction bases left unmatched: 9. The CDR3 DNA reads TGTGCCAGTAGTATGGGAAGACAGGGAGTTAACACTGAAGCTTTCTTT. This translates into CASSMGRQGVNTEAFF.

This clone showed up just a few times. J is TRBJ1-2 and V is TRBV19; 9 bases fit TRBD1. Per the germline V gene, CDR1 is LNHDA and CDR2 is SQIVND (reference sequence). This CDR3 contains 14 residues. Germline trimming cut 7 bases from V and 2 bases from J; bases unmatched to any gene: 5. The CDR3 nucleotides read TGTGCCAGTACCGGGACAGGGAGGAACTATGGCTACACCTTC. This codes for CASTGTGRNYGYTF.

The rearrangement joins TRBV9 to TRBJ1-2; D remains ambiguous. With 3 bases removed from V and 8 bases from J, the gap between germline ends came to 11 bases. Germline-derived CDR1 and CDR2 are SGDLS and YYNGEE. This CDR3 has 12 amino acids. CDR3 sequence (DNA): TGTGCCAGCAGCGACGGCACTCAGGGCTACACCTTC. It translates to CASSDGTQGYTF.

The chain combines TRBV27 with TRBJ2-7; possible D gene TRBD2, 5 bases. Per the germline V gene, CDR1 is MNHEY and CDR2 is SMNVEV (reference sequence). This CDR3 has 15 amino acids. V gave up 5 bases and J gave up 4 bases, with 18 bases separating them. CDR3 loop: CASSGQARGGYEQYF. The CDR3 DNA follows: TGTGCCAGCAGTGGGCAGGCTCGAGGAGGATACGAGCAGTACTTC.

The chain links TRBV7-9 to TRBJ1-3; D is unclear. CDR3 length equals 14 residues. The germline V gene has CDR1 SEHNR and CDR2 FQNEAQ (reference sequence). V was cut by 1 base and J by 0 bases, with 4 bases left in between. This CDR3 is CASSLGPSGNTIYF. In nucleotides, the CDR3 is TGTGCCAGCAGCTTAGGGCCCTCTGGAAACACCATATATTTT. The complete variable domain, with remaining parts taken from reference TRBV7-9 and TRBJ1-3, reads DTGVSQNPRHKITKRGQNVTFRCDPISEHNRLYWYRQTLGQGPEFLTYFQNEAQLEKSRLLSDRFSAERPKGSFSTLEIQRTEQGDSAMYLCASSLGPSGNTIYFGEGSWLTVV.

V gene TRBV19 combines with J gene TRBJ2-6; D unclear. The CDR3 contains 16 residues. From germline, CDR1 is LNHDA and CDR2 SQIVND (reference sequence). The ends were cut back, 4 bases at V and 3 bases at J, with 13 bases in the middle. CDR3: CASSNPHSSGANVLTF. CDR3 nucleotide sequence: TGTGCCAGTAGTAACCCCCACAGCAGTGGGGCCAACGTCCTGACTTTC.

The genes are TRBV7-2 and TRBJ1-1; D gene uncertain. The CDR3 is made up of 14 amino acids. Germline V CDR1 and CDR2: SGHTA, FQGNSA. V gave up 5 bases and J gave up 4 bases, with 14 bases separating them. Here the CDR3 DNA reads TGTGCCAGCAGCCCCGTCACGGTTAGCACTGAAGCTTTCTTT. This codes for CASSPVTVSTEAFF. Supplemented by reference TRBV7-2 and TRBJ1-1, the full variable domain reads GAGVSQSPSNKVTEKGKDVELRCDPISGHTALYWYRQSLGQGLEFLIYFQGNSAPDKSGLPSDRFSAERTGGSVSTLTIQRTQQEDSAVYLCASSPVTVSTEAFFGQGTRLTVV.

This clone was counted a single time. The chain employs TRBV2 and TRBJ2-3; no definite D call. Per the germline V gene, CDR1 is SNHLY and CDR2 is FYNNEI. CDR3 length: 11 residues. V was trimmed by 5 bases and J by 2 bases, leaving 2 bases between them. The CDR3 DNA reads TGTGCCAGCAGTTACACAGATACGCAGTATTTT. Its protein is CASSYTDTQYF.

The chain carries TRBV4-1 and TRBJ2-5; 16 bases line up with TRBD2. The J call may be incorrect, as the DNA end agrees better with TRBJ2-7. Germline V gene data show CDR1 as MGHRA and CDR2 as YSYEKL. This CDR3 region has 18 residues. CDR3 nucleotide sequence: TGCGCCAGCAGCCCTGCCGGGACTAGCGGGAGGGCCACCTACGAGCAGTACTTC. Its translation is CASSPAGTSGRATYEQYF.

The chain combines TRBV28 with TRBJ1-2; no clear D. V lost 8 bases and J lost 0, with 10 bases in between. The CDR3 extends over 13 amino acids. Germline V gene sequence: CDR1 MDHEN, CDR2 SYDVKM. Here the CDR3 DNA reads TGTGCCAGCTCCAATATAGCTAACTATGGCTACACCTTC. Protein sequence: CASSNIANYGYTF.